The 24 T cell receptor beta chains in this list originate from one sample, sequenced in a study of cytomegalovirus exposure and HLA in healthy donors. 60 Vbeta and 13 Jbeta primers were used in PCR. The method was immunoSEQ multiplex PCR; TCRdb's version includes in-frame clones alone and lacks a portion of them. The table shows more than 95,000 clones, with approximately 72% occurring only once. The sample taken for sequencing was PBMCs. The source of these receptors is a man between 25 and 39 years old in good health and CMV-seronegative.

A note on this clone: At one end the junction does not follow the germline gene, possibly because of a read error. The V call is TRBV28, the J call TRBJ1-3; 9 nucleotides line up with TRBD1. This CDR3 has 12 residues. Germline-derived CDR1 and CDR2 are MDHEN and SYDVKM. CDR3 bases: TGTGCCAGCAGTTTGAGAGGACAGGGGTTTAATTTT. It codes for CASSLRGQGFNF.

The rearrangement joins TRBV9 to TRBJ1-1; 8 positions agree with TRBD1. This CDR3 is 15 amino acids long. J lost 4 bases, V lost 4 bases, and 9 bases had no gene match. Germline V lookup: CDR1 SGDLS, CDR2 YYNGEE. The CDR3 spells CASSPQTGETTEAFF. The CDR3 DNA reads TGTGCCAGCAGCCCTCAGACAGGGGAGACCACTGAAGCTTTCTTT.

CDR3: CASSLASRGQGPYNEQFF. The CDR3 DNA reads TGTGCCAGCAGCTTAGCCTCCAGGGGGCAGGGGCCCTACAATGAGCAGTTCTTC. The genes are TRBV7-9 and TRBJ2-1; 8 bases agree with TRBD1. Germline-derived CDR1 and CDR2 are SEHNR and FQNEAQ (reference sequence). There are 18 residues in the CDR3. V was pared by 0 bases and J by 2 bases, with 9 bases of the junction left unmatched.

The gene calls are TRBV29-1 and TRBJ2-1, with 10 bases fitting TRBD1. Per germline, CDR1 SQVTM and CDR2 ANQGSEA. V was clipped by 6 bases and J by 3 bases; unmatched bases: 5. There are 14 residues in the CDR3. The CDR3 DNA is TGCAGCGTCCCCGGGACAGGGGTCTACAATGAGCAGTTCTTC. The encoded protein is CSVPGTGVYNEQFF.

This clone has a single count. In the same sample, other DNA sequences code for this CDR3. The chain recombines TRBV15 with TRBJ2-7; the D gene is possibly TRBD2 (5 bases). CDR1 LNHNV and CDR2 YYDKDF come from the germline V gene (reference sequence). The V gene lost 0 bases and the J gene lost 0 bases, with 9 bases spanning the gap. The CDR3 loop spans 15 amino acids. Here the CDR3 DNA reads TGTGCCACCAGCAGAGAGACGGGGTCCTCCTACGAGCAGTACTTC. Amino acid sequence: CATSRETGSSYEQYF. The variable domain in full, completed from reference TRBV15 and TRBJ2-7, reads DAMVIQNPRYQVTQFGKPVTLSCSQTLNHNVMYWYQQKSSQAPKLLFHYYDKDFNNEADTPDNFQSRRPNTSFCFLDIRSPGLGDTAMYLCATSRETGSSYEQYFGPGTRLTVT.

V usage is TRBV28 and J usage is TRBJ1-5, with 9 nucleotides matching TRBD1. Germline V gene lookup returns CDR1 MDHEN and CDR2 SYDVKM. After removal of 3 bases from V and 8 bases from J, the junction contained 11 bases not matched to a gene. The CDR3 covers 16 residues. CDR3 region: CASSLGTGTGMKPQHF. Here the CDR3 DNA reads TGTGCCAGCAGTTTGGGGACCGGGACAGGGATGAAGCCCCAGCATTTT.

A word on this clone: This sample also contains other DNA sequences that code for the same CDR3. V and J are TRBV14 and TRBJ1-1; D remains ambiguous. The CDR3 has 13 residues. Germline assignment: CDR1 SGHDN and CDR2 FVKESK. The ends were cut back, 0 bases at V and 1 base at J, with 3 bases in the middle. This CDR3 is CASSQDQNTEAFF. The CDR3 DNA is TGTGCCAGCAGCCAAGACCAGAACACTGAAGCTTTCTTT.

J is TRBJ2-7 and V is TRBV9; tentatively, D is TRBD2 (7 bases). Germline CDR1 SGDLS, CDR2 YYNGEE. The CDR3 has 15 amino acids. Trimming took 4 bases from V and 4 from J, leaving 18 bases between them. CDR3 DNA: TGTGCCAGCAGCCAAGGGGGGGCTTTAAGATACGAGCAGTACTTC. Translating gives CASSQGGALRYEQYF.

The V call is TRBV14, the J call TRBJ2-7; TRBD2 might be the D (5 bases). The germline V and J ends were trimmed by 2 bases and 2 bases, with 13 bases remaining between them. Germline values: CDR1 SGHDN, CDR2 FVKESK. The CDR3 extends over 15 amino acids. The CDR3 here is CASSQFGGGTYEQYF. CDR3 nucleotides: TGTGCCAGCAGCCAATTTGGCGGAGGAACCTACGAGCAGTACTTC.

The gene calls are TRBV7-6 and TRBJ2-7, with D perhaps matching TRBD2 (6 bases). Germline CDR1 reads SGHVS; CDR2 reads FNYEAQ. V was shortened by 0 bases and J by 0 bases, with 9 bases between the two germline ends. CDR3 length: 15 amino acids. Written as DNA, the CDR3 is TGTGCCAGCAGCTTAGCGCGGGGCTTCTCCTACGAGCAGTACTTC. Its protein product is CASSLARGFSYEQYF.

As DNA, the CDR3 is TGTGCCACCCCCCCCCGGCAGGGGGCCCGGGGTCAGCCCCAGCATTTT. Protein: CATPPRQGARGQPQHF. The chain employs TRBV21-1 and TRBJ1-5; TRBD1 reflects the table's D call only, with no check against the DNA. TRBV21-1 is a pseudogene locus. The CDR3 extends over 16 amino acids.

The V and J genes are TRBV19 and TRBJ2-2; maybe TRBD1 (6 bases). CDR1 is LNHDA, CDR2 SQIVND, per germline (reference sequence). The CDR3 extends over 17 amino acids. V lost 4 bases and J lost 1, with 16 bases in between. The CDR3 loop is CASSSRDNYLNTGELFF. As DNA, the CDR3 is TGTGCCAGTAGTAGCCGGGACAACTACCTGAACACCGGGGAGCTGTTTTTT.

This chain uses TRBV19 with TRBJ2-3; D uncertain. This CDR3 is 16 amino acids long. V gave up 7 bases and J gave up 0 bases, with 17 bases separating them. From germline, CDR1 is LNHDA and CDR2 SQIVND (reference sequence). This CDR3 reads CASNSLTVTSTDTQYF. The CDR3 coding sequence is TGTGCCAGTAACAGCCTCACAGTTACTAGCACAGATACGCAGTATTTT. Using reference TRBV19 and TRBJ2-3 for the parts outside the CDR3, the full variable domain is DGGITQSPKYLFRKEGQNVTLSCEQNLNHDAMYWYRQDPGQGLRLIYYSQIVNDFQKGDIAEGYSVSREKKESFPLTVTSAQKNPTAFYLCASNSLTVTSTDTQYFGPGTRLTVL.

In DNA, the CDR3 is TGTGCCATCAGTAAAGGGGACATCATCCTCTCTGGAAACACCATATATTTT. Protein: CAISKGDIILSGNTIYF. The chain links TRBV10-3 to TRBJ1-3; weak D call: TRBD1 (6 bases). The CDR3 runs 17 residues. CDR1 and CDR2 (germline): ENHRY, SYGVKD. V lost 5 bases, J lost 0 bases, and 17 bases lay in between.

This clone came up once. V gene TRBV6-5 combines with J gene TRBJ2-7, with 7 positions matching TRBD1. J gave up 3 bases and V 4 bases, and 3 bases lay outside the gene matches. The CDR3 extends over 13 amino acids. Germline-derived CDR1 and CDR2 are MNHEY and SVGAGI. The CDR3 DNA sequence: TGTGCCAGCAGTTCACCAGGGGGCTACGAGCAGTACTTC. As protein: CASSSPGGYEQYF.

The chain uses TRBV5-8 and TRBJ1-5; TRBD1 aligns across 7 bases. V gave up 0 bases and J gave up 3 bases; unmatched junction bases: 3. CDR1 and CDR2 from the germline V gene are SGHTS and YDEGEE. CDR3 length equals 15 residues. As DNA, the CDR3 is TGTGCCAGCAGCTTGGCCGGACAGGCCAATCAGCCCCAGCATTTT. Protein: CASSLAGQANQPQHF.

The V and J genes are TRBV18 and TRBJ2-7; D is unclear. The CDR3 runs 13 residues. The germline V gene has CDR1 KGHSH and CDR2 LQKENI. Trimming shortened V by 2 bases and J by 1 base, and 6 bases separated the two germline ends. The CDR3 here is CASSPKPSYEQYF. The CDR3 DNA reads TGTGCCAGCTCACCAAAGCCTTCCTACGAGCAGTACTTC.

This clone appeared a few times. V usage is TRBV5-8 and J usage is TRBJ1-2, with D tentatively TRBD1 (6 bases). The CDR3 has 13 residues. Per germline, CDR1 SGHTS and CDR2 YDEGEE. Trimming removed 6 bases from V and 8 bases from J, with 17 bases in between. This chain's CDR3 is CASTLGSGVGYTF. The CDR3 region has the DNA TGTGCCAGCACCTTAGGTTCAGGGGTAGGCTACACCTTC.

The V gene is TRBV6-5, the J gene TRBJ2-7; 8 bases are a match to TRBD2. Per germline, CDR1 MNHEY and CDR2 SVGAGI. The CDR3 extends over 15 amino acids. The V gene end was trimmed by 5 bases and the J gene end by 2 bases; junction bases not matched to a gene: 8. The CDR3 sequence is CASSGGSGGTYEQYF. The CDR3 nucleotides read TGTGCCAGCAGTGGGGGGAGCGGGGGAACCTACGAGCAGTACTTC.

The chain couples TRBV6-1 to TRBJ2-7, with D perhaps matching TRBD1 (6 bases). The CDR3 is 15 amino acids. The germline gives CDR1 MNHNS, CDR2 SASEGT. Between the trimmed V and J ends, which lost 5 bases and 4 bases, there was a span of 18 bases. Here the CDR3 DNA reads TGTGCCAGCAGTCTAGTAACCTCTACAGGGTACGAGCAGTACTTC. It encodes CASSLVTSTGYEQYF.

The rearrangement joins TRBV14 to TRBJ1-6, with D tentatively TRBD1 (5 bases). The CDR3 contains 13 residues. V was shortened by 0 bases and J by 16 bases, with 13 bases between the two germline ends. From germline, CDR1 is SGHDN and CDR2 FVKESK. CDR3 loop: CASSQDNSRALHF. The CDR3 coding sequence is TGTGCCAGCAGCCAAGATAACTCCAGGGCGCTCCACTTT.

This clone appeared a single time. The CDR3 region has the DNA TGCGCCAGCAGCTTCAGTACTGGAAACACCATATATTTT. It encodes CASSFSTGNTIYF. The chain uses TRBV5-1 and TRBJ1-3; D ambiguous. CDR1 SGHRS and CDR2 YFSETQ come from the germline V gene. Trimming took 2 bases from V and 2 from J, leaving 5 bases between them. This CDR3 is built from 13 residues.

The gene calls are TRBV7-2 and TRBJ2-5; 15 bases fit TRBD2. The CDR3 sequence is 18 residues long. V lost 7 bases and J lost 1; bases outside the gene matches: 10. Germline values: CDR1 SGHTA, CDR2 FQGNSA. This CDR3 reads CASIGGLAGGTIQETQYF. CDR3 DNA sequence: TGTGCCAGCATCGGAGGACTAGCGGGGGGGACGATCCAAGAGACCCAGTACTTC.

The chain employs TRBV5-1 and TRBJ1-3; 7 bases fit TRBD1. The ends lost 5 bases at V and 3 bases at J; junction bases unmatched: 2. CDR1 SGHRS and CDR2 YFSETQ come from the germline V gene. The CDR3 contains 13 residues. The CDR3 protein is CASRGGFGNTIYF. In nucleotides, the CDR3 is TGCGCCAGCAGAGGGGGCTTTGGAAACACCATATATTTT. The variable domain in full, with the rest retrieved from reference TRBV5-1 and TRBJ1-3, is KAGVTQTPRYLIKTRGQQVTLSCSPISGHRSVSWYQQTPGQGLQFLFEYFSETQRNKGNFPGRFSGRQFSNSRSEMNVSTLELGDSALYLCASRGGFGNTIYFGEGSWLTVV.